These 24 T cell receptor beta chains were sequenced from one sample in a study of T cell responses to AZD1222 COVID-19 vaccine. Data came from immunoSEQ multiplex PCR; TCRdb stores just in-frame clones and leaves some out. The sample contains about 130,000 clones, around 84% of which appear only once. This specimen was peripheral blood, taken on day 0 of AZD1222 vaccination. The receptors here all came from an adult in good health.

This clone was recorded only once. This chain uses TRBV6-5 with TRBJ2-2; D not certain. This CDR3 spans 15 amino acids. CDR1 MNHEY and CDR2 SVGAGI come from the germline V gene. Deletions cut 6 bases from V and 0 bases from J, with 11 bases between. DNA for the CDR3: TGTGCCAGCAGAATTAGCCACGCGAACACCGGGGAGCTGTTTTTT. It codes for CASRISHANTGELFF.

The V gene is TRBV2, the J gene TRBJ2-6; D is undetermined. V shed 8 bases and J shed 0 bases, with 23 bases lying between them. This CDR3 has 19 residues. Germline values: CDR1 SNHLY, CDR2 FYNNEI. Here the CDR3 DNA reads TGTGCCAGCCGGCGAGGTGGCAGCGAACGTTCCTCTGGGGCCAACGTCCTGACTTTC. Translation: CASRRGGSERSSGANVLTF. Full variable domain (outside the CDR3, taken from reference TRBV2 and TRBJ2-6): EPEVTQTPSHQVTQMGQEVILRCVPISNHLYFYWYRQILGQKVEFLVSFYNNEISEKSEIFDDQFSVERPDGSNFTLKIRSTKLEDSAMYFCASRRGGSERSSGANVLTFGAGSRLTVL.

This sequence joins TRBV13 and TRBJ1-1; TRBD1 agrees at 7 bases. V lost 5 bases to trimming and J lost 4 bases; unmatched junction nucleotides: 7. The CDR3 consists of 14 residues. CDR1 is PRHDT, CDR2 FYEKMQ, per germline (reference sequence). The CDR3 sequence: CASSDPQGRTEAFF. The CDR3 coding sequence is TGTGCCAGCAGCGATCCACAGGGGCGCACTGAAGCTTTCTTT. The complete variable domain, with remaining parts taken from reference TRBV13 and TRBJ1-1, reads AAGVIQSPRHLIKEKRETATLKCYPIPRHDTVYWYQQGPGQDPQFLISFYEKMQSDKGSIPDRFSAQQFSDYHSELNMSSLELGDSALYFCASSDPQGRTEAFFGQGTRLTVV.

The J gene is TRBJ2-7, the V gene TRBV29-1; 10 bases match TRBD1. J gave up 0 bases and V 4 bases, and 3 bases lay outside the gene matches. Germline-derived CDR1 and CDR2 are SQVTM and ANQGSEA. This CDR3 region has 14 residues. The CDR3 DNA follows: TGCAGCGTTGCCGGGACAGGGGACTCCTACGAGCAGTACTTC. It encodes CSVAGTGDSYEQYF.

The genes are TRBV28 and TRBJ1-5; TRBD1 aligns across 7 bases. The CDR3 runs to 14 residues. The V gene's germline CDR1 is MDHEN and CDR2 SYDVKM. Unmatched junction bases numbered 5, after V lost 5 bases and J lost 4 bases. The DNA of the CDR3 is TGTGCCAGCAGTCTTGGGACAGTAAATCAGCCCCAGCATTTT. Protein sequence: CASSLGTVNQPQHF. Looking up the rest from reference TRBV28 and TRBJ1-5 gives the full variable domain: DVKVTQSSRYLVKRTGEKVFLECVQDMDHENMFWYRQDPGLGLRLIYFSYDVKMKEKGDIPEGYSVSREKKERFSLILESASTNQTSMYLCASSLGTVNQPQHFGDGTRLSIL.

The genes are TRBV19 and TRBJ1-5; D gene uncertain. Trimming cost V 7 bases and J 0 bases, with 10 bases left between them. The CDR3 runs 14 residues. CDR1 and CDR2 from the germline V gene are LNHDA and SQIVND (reference sequence). Written as DNA, the CDR3 is TGTGCCAGTACTGGCCGGTATAGCAATCAGCCCCAGCATTTT. It specifies CASTGRYSNQPQHF.

V usage is TRBV28 and J usage is TRBJ2-3, with 7 bases lining up with TRBD1. Germline CDR1 is MDHEN and CDR2 is SYDVKM. The length of the CDR3 is 14 residues. The trim removed 2 bases at V and 4 bases at J, leaving 3 bases unmatched. The CDR3 sequence: CASSLPQGADTQYF. Here the CDR3 DNA reads TGTGCCAGCAGTTTACCGCAGGGGGCAGATACGCAGTATTTT.

Only a few counts were recorded for this clone. The chain combines TRBV2 with TRBJ2-2; D call uncertain. CDR3 size: 14 residues. V was shortened by 7 bases and J by 7 bases, with 16 bases between the two germline ends. In germline, CDR1 is SNHLY, CDR2 FYNNEI. In nucleotides, the CDR3 is TGTGCCAGCAAAGTTCGGACCGCTGGCGGGGAGCTGTTTTTT. Amino acid sequence: CASKVRTAGGELFF.

V gene TRBV5-5 combines with J gene TRBJ1-3; D is perhaps TRBD1 (6 bases). CDR3 length: 14 residues. With 4 bases removed from V and 1 base from J, the gap between germline ends came to 9 bases. The germline V gene encodes CDR1 SGHKS and CDR2 YYEKEE (reference sequence). The CDR3 nucleotides are TGTGCCAGCAGCATAACAGGGTCTGGAAACACCATATATTTT. It codes for CASSITGSGNTIYF.

This chain uses TRBV5-1 with TRBJ2-5; 9 bases fit TRBD2. J gave up 0 bases and V 4 bases, and 7 bases lay outside the gene matches. Germline lookup yields CDR1 SGHRS and CDR2 YFSETQ. There are 16 residues in the CDR3. The CDR3 nucleotides read TGCGCCAGCAGCCGGGGGACTAGCACTAACCAAGAGACCCAGTACTTC. Protein sequence: CASSRGTSTNQETQYF.

The chain has TRBV7-9 and TRBJ1-1; D unresolved. With 5 bases removed from V and 0 bases from J, the gap between germline ends came to 13 bases. The CDR3 extends over 15 amino acids. Germline lookup yields CDR1 SEHNR and CDR2 FQNEAQ (reference sequence). CDR3 residues: CASSPKVRLNTEAFF. DNA of the CDR3: TGTGCCAGCAGCCCTAAGGTTCGGCTGAACACTGAAGCTTTCTTT.

The J gene is TRBJ1-5, the V gene TRBV30; D may be TRBD1 (6 bases). V was clipped by 5 bases and J by 3 bases, with 11 bases between them. This CDR3 contains 13 residues. Germline V gene sequence: CDR1 GTSNPN, CDR2 SVGIG (reference sequence). The CDR3 is CAWAWTDNQPQHF. CDR3 bases: TGTGCCTGGGCATGGACAGACAATCAGCCCCAGCATTTT.

The V gene is TRBV6-5, the J gene TRBJ1-1; D may be TRBD1 (5 bases). Deletions cut 10 bases from V and 8 bases from J, with 14 bases between. The CDR3 runs to 11 residues. The germline CDR1 and CDR2 sequences are MNHEY and SVGAGI. As DNA, the CDR3 is TGTGCCACCACTTGGGGCAGGGAAGCTTTCTTT. Protein: CATTWGREAFF.

The genes are TRBV12-3 or TRBV12-4 and TRBJ2-3; D remains ambiguous. The V gene lost 3 bases and the J gene lost 6 bases, with 7 bases spanning the gap. This CDR3 is built from 12 residues. CDR3 sequence: CASSFRTDTQYF. CDR3 sequence (DNA): TGTGCCAGCAGTTTCCGAACCGATACGCAGTATTTT.

The chain has TRBV28 and TRBJ1-1, with TRBD1 as a possible D gene (5 bases). Germline V lookup: CDR1 MDHEN, CDR2 SYDVKM. CDR3 length: 14 amino acids. The ends were cut back, 2 bases at V and 4 bases at J, with 11 bases in the middle. DNA of the CDR3: TGTGCCAGCAGTTTACGAGGGGCCGGCACTGAAGCTTTCTTT. This translates into CASSLRGAGTEAFF.

This chain joins TRBV19 and TRBJ1-5; 8 nucleotides match TRBD1. The CDR3 sequence is 14 residues long. CDR1 is LNHDA and CDR2 is SQIVND in the germline V gene (reference sequence). Trimming removed 4 bases from V and 5 bases from J; junction bases left unmatched: 4. CDR3 sequence reads: CASSKDREDQPQHF. CDR3 bases: TGTGCCAGTAGTAAGGACAGGGAAGATCAGCCCCAGCATTTT. Complete variable domain (other parts from reference TRBV19 and TRBJ1-5): DGGITQSPKYLFRKEGQNVTLSCEQNLNHDAMYWYRQDPGQGLRLIYYSQIVNDFQKGDIAEGYSVSREKKESFPLTVTSAQKNPTAFYLCASSKDREDQPQHFGDGTRLSIL.

The rearrangement uses TRBV7-3 and TRBJ2-1; 7 bases map to TRBD2. Germline CDR1 reads SGHTA; CDR2 reads FQGTGA. The CDR3 consists of 16 residues. Trimming at V came to 5 bases and at J to 4 bases, leaving 11 bases not matched to a gene. CDR3 in DNA: TGTGCCAGCAGCCCATCCGGGGCTAGCGGTTACAATGAGCAGTTCTTC. The encoded protein is CASSPSGASGYNEQFF.

The genes are TRBV2 and TRBJ2-7; possibly TRBD1 for D (6 bases). The germline V gene has CDR1 SNHLY and CDR2 FYNNEI. The CDR3 spans 18 residues. V lost 6 bases, J lost 2 bases, and 26 bases lay in between. CDR3 coding DNA: TGTGCCAGCAGAGCCGAGGCTTACCCCCTTGGACAGCCCTACGAGCAGTACTTC. This translates into CASRAEAYPLGQPYEQYF.

The chain joins TRBV6-6 to TRBJ1-5, with a possible D match to TRBD1 (6 bases). V shed 7 bases and J shed 5 bases, with 15 bases lying between them. The CDR3 consists of 14 residues. Germline V gene lookup returns CDR1 MNHNY and CDR2 SVGAGI (reference sequence). Here the CDR3 DNA reads TGTGCCAGCACCTTCTTAGGGGGAGATCAGCCCCAGCATTTT. This sequence encodes CASTFLGGDQPQHF.

The rearrangement uses TRBV5-1 and TRBJ2-4; D is tentatively TRBD1 or TRBD2 (5 bases each). The CDR3 is 14 residues long. Germline-derived CDR1 and CDR2 are SGHRS and YFSETQ. V lost 5 bases and J 3 bases, leaving 12 bases between the germline ends. This CDR3 is CASSRQGDKNIQYF. The CDR3 DNA reads as TGCGCCAGCAGTCGTCAGGGAGACAAAAACATTCAGTACTTC.

The genes are TRBV9 and TRBJ1-1; 8 positions match TRBD1. The CDR3 covers 16 residues. The V and J ends lost 4 bases and 2 bases, in that order; junction bases with no gene match: 10. Germline V gene sequence: CDR1 SGDLS, CDR2 YYNGEE. CDR3 loop: CASSPPSRGRNTEAFF. CDR3 in DNA: TGTGCCAGCAGCCCCCCCAGCAGGGGGCGAAACACTGAAGCTTTCTTT.

The CDR3 DNA reads TGTGCCAGCAGCCCCCGGGACTACTATGGCTACACCTTC. It codes for CASSPRDYYGYTF. The chain combines TRBV9 with TRBJ1-2; D may be TRBD1 (5 bases). The germline CDR1 and CDR2 sequences are SGDLS and YYNGEE. V shed 4 bases and J shed 3 bases, with 10 bases lying between them. The CDR3 extends over 13 amino acids.

The CDR3 protein is CASGSYEQYF. In DNA form, the CDR3 reads TGTGCCAGCGGCAGCTACGAGCAGTACTTC. The V call is TRBV6-5, the J call TRBJ2-7; unclear D gene. Germline values: CDR1 MNHEY, CDR2 SVGAGI. The V end lost 8 bases, the J end lost 3 bases, and 5 bases lay between the germline ends. The CDR3 totals 10 residues.

The chain has TRBV14 and TRBJ2-7; perhaps D is TRBD1 or TRBD2 (5 bases each). The length of the CDR3 is 13 residues. Trimming removed 6 bases at V and 6 bases at J, with 15 bases between. Germline assignment: CDR1 SGHDN and CDR2 FVKESK. In DNA, the CDR3 is TGTGCCAGCAGATCTTGGGGGTTGGGCGAGCAGTACTTC. Its translation: CASRSWGLGEQYF.